These 21 T cell receptor beta chains came from one sample sequenced in a study of post-analysis software for immune sequencing data. Points from the study as a whole: Compared with controls, patients had more of five or six TRBV segments, including TRBV5-6, TRBV5-1 and TRBV20-1.

What these receptors recognize is not known. The authors incorporated unique molecular identifiers into the TCR beta cDNA libraries. TCRdb re-derived calls from the PCR reads in MiXCR, one entry per CDR3 protein. The sample includes around 770,000 distinct CDR3 sequences, 46% of them seen just once. The sample taken for sequencing was blood. The receptors here all came from a girl aged 10-17 years with multiple sclerosis.

The V gene is TRBV5-5, the J gene TRBJ2-3, with D tentatively TRBD2 (5 bases). V shed 1 base and J shed 4 bases, with 10 bases lying between them. The CDR3 loop spans 14 amino acids. Germline lookup yields CDR1 SGHKS and CDR2 YYEKEE (reference sequence). The CDR3 nucleotides are TGTGCCAGCAGCTTGTGGGCTAGCCCAGATACGCAGTATTTT. Its translation: CASSLWASPDTQYF. Drawing the rest from reference TRBV5-5 and TRBJ2-3, the complete variable domain is DAGVTQSPTHLIKTRGQQVTLRCSPISGHKSVSWYQQVLGQGPQFIFQYYEKEERGRGNFPDRFSARQFPNYSSELNVNALLLGDSALYLCASSLWASPDTQYFGPGTRLTVL.

The CDR3 nucleotides read TGCAGTGCTAGAGAGATTGGACACGGAAGGAGCTCCTACGAGCAGTACTTC. Translated, it gives CSAREIGHGRSSYEQYF. The chain carries TRBV20-1 and TRBJ2-7; D is possibly TRBD1 (5 bases). V lost 0 bases to trimming and J lost 0 bases, with 18 bases between them. Germline CDR1 is DFQATT and CDR2 is SNEGSKA (reference sequence). The length of the CDR3 is 17 residues.

V usage is TRBV12-3 or TRBV12-4 and J usage is TRBJ1-2, with a possible D match to TRBD1 (5 bases). V was clipped by 3 bases and J by 10 bases, with 12 bases between them. The CDR3 covers 12 residues. This chain's CDR3 is CASSLGGNYYTF. The DNA of the CDR3 is TGTGCCAGCAGTTTGGGGGGGAACTACTACACCTTC.

The chain carries TRBV4-2 and TRBJ2-7; 14 bases line up with TRBD2. Germline V CDR1 and CDR2: LGHNA, YNFKEQ. The CDR3 length is 17 residues. The V gene end was trimmed by 5 bases and the J gene end by 7 bases; junction bases not matched to a gene: 13. The CDR3 nucleotides are TGTGCCAGCAGCTCAGAACCGGGACTAGCGGGAGTGGGAGAGCAGTACTTC. This translates into CASSSEPGLAGVGEQYF.

The chain recombines TRBV29-1 with TRBJ1-1; no definite D call. Germline V CDR1 and CDR2: SQVTM, ANQGSEA. Trimming shortened V by 4 bases and J by 3 bases, and 12 bases separated the two germline ends. The CDR3 runs to 13 residues. The CDR3 bases are TGCAGCGTTGTACGGAAGATGGACACTGAAGCTTTCTTT. Protein: CSVVRKMDTEAFF.

This chain uses TRBV9 with TRBJ2-7; TRBD1 might be the D (5 bases). The CDR3 loop spans 13 amino acids. V was pared by 3 bases and J by 9 bases, with 16 bases between. The germline V gene has CDR1 SGDLS and CDR2 YYNGEE. Written as DNA, the CDR3 is TGTGCCAGCAGCGGAGTGGAGAAAGGGGCGCAGTACTTC. Protein sequence: CASSGVEKGAQYF.

The DNA of the CDR3 is TGCGCCAGCAGTGAAAATGCAGCTCCCTCCTACGAGCAGTACTTC. Translation: CASSENAAPSYEQYF. V usage is TRBV10-2 and J usage is TRBJ2-7, with unresolved D. V gave up 3 bases and J gave up 0 bases, with 12 bases separating them. CDR1 and CDR2 (germline): WSHSY, SAAADI. This CDR3 region has 15 residues.

This clonotype was counted between two and nine times. This rearrangement joins TRBV10-3 to TRBJ2-7, with no clear D. Gene TRBJ2-5 matches the end of the DNA better, so the J call may be wrong. Germline assignment: CDR1 ENHRY and CDR2 SYGVKD. This CDR3 region has 13 residues. The CDR3 loop is CAISPGLGETQYF. The CDR3 nucleotides are TGTGCCATCAGCCCCGGGCTTGGGGAGACCCAGTACTTC.

The CDR3, as DNA: TGCAGTGCTAGTTCGGGTAATCAGCCCCAGCATTTT. Its translation is CSASSGNQPQHF. V usage is TRBV20-1 and J usage is TRBJ1-5; D is ambiguous. CDR1 is DFQATT and CDR2 is SNEGSKA in the germline V gene (reference sequence). V was clipped by 3 bases and J by 4 bases, with 7 bases between them. The CDR3 length is 12 residues.

This clonotype has just one count. The chain carries TRBV20-1 and TRBJ1-2, with D possibly being TRBD1 (6 bases). V was clipped by 1 base and J by 4 bases, with 16 bases between them. In germline, CDR1 is DFQATT, CDR2 SNEGSKA (reference sequence). The CDR3 has 15 residues. Here the CDR3 DNA reads TGCAGTGCTAGAGTCATCGGACAGATCTGCTATGGCTACACCTTC. Amino acids: CSARVIGQICYGYTF.

The rearrangement joins TRBV5-1 to TRBJ2-1; 9 nucleotides agree with TRBD2. The ends lost 3 bases at V and 3 bases at J; junction bases unmatched: 10. CDR1 is SGHRS and CDR2 is YFSETQ in the germline V gene. The CDR3 consists of 17 residues. In DNA, the CDR3 is TGCGCCAGCAGCTCCGGACCAAGACTAGCGGACTACAATGAGCAGTTCTTC. Its translation: CASSSGPRLADYNEQFF.

This sequence joins TRBV7-2 and TRBJ1-2; possibly TRBD1 for D (6 bases). The V gene lost 2 bases and the J gene lost 0 bases, with 13 bases spanning the gap. The CDR3 extends over 16 amino acids. CDR1 is SGHTA, CDR2 FQGNSA, per germline. The chain's CDR3 is CASSLITGTANYGYTF. The CDR3 region has the DNA TGTGCCAGCAGCTTAATTACAGGGACCGCTAACTATGGCTACACCTTC.

A few counts support this clonotype. V is TRBV12-3 or TRBV12-4 and J is TRBJ2-4, with D tentatively TRBD1 (5 bases). Trimming took 3 bases from V and 8 from J, leaving 17 bases between them. This CDR3 has 15 residues. CDR3 nucleotides: TGTGCCAGCAGTTTCAGGGATTGGGTCACGGACATTCAGTACTTC. This translates into CASSFRDWVTDIQYF.

J is TRBJ1-2 and V is TRBV20-1; 7 bases match TRBD1. V gave up 2 bases and J gave up 3 bases; unmatched junction bases: 18. The CDR3 loop spans 18 amino acids. Germline V CDR1 and CDR2: DFQATT, SNEGSKA (reference sequence). As DNA, the CDR3 is TGCAGTGCTAGACCAGAAGCTAGCGACAGGGACCCACACTATGGCTACACCTTC. Amino acids: CSARPEASDRDPHYGYTF.

This clonotype was counted a few times. This rearrangement joins TRBV12-3 or TRBV12-4 to TRBJ2-5, with 7 bases fitting TRBD2. With the DNA end fitting TRBJ2-7 better, the J assignment may be wrong. The length of the CDR3 is 13 residues. DNA of the CDR3: TGTGCCAGCAGTTTCGCGGGGGATCGCGAGCAGTACTTC. Amino acids: CASSFAGDREQYF.

The chain combines TRBV7-8 with TRBJ1-5; D gene ambiguous. V was shortened by 4 bases and J by 7 bases, with 11 bases between the two germline ends. The CDR3 runs 13 residues. Germline V gene lookup returns CDR1 SGHVS and CDR2 FQNEAQ. CDR3 in DNA: TGTGCCAGCAGCTGGCCCGGGGAACAGCCCCAGCATTTT. It yields the protein CASSWPGEQPQHF.

DNA of the CDR3: TGTGCCAGCAGCACGACTAGCGGGAGGAAAGAGACCCAGTACTTC. This gives the protein CASSTTSGRKETQYF. The chain recombines TRBV7-2 with TRBJ2-5; 13 bases map to TRBD2. Germline values: CDR1 SGHTA, CDR2 FQGNSA. The CDR3 runs 15 residues. V gave up 5 bases and J gave up 3 bases; unmatched junction bases: 3.

V gene TRBV29-1 combines with J gene TRBJ2-1; 9 positions agree with TRBD2. The CDR3 is 16 amino acids. CDR1 SQVTM and CDR2 ANQGSEA come from the germline V gene. V dropped 0 bases and J dropped 5; count of bases not matched to a gene: 8. The CDR3 DNA sequence: TGCAGCGTTGAAGATAACGCGGGAGGGCCCCACAATGAGCAGTTCTTC. Its translation is CSVEDNAGGPHNEQFF.

This chain uses TRBV6-2 or TRBV6-3 with TRBJ2-3, with 9 positions matching TRBD2. The length of the CDR3 is 16 residues. Germline CDR1 reads MNHEY; CDR2 reads SVGEGT. Germline trimming cut 6 bases from V and 3 bases from J; bases unmatched to any gene: 10. The CDR3 sequence is CASRREGAWTTDTQYF. CDR3 DNA: TGTGCCAGCAGGCGGGAGGGGGCATGGACGACAGATACGCAGTATTTT.

V usage is TRBV6-5 and J usage is TRBJ2-7, with TRBD2 matching 7 bases. The germline V gene encodes CDR1 MNHEY and CDR2 SVGAGI. V gave up 5 bases and J gave up 0 bases; unmatched junction bases: 4. The CDR3 totals 14 residues. The CDR3 bases are TGTGCCAGCAGTCTAGCGGAAAGCTCCTACGAGCAGTACTTC. The encoded protein is CASSLAESSYEQYF.

This chain uses TRBV28 with TRBJ2-5, with TRBD2 matching over 11 bases. Germline CDR1 and CDR2: MDHEN and SYDVKM. V was clipped by 4 bases and J by 1 base; unmatched bases: 2. CDR3 length: 15 residues. CDR3: CASSWTSGSQETQYF. The CDR3 coding sequence is TGTGCCAGCAGTTGGACTAGCGGGTCCCAAGAGACCCAGTACTTC.